This TCR beta chain emerged from a study of cytomegalovirus exposure and HLA in healthy donors. At the level of the study: HLA-typed donors were the source of approximately 86 million unique TCRs held in an early data release. Regarding the study as a whole: A later analysis, which compared TCR beta chains of equal frequency, found the HLA-associated ones more clonally expanded. Beyond CMV serostatus, there was no information to go on about immune exposure.

The CDR3 is made up of 14 amino acids. With 4 bases clipped from V and 7 bases from J, the junction kept 4 bases outside the gene matches. Germline values: CDR1 SGHRS, CDR2 YFSETQ. Of note for this clone: Its antigen remains unknown.

The PCR ran on 60 Vbeta and 13 Jbeta primers. Authors' analysis steps: A later analysis tallied some 84 million unique TCR beta chains, 9 million to 12 million of them shared. Measured with immunoSEQ multiplex PCR; TCRdb has only the in-frame clones, and not every one. From that table come the V and J calls and clone size; the DNA was used to work out D and trimming. The sample lists about 220,000 clones, about 81% seen once, with roughly 6% in the top ten. The receptor was derived from a man aged 35-49 years in good health and CMV-seropositive. Material for sequencing was PBMCs. This chain connects TRBV5-1 to TRBJ2-2, with TRBD1 matching over 10 bases. The CDR3 bases are TGCGCCAGCAGCGGGGGACAGGGGATCGGGGAGCTGTTTTTT. It translates to CASSGGQGIGELFF.